This T cell receptor beta chain is drawn from a study of ipilimumab plus nivolumab after autologous stem cell transplantation. In the study overall: Median doses per patient: about five ipilimumab, 8 or 9 nivolumab. Study-wide results and limits: Per the authors, repertoire, Treg and microbiota data justify further study.

Patients got ipilimumab 1 mg/kg beginning 14 to 28 days post-transplant. Germline CDR1 reads SGHVS; CDR2 reads FNYEAQ. CDR3 length: 13 amino acids. The V end lost 3 bases, the J end lost 8 bases, and 12 bases lay between the germline ends. The repertoire was sequenced with immunoSEQ multiplex PCR; TCRdb's copy has only in-frame clones and lacks some. The sample yields 9,500 to 15,000 clones, more than 65% seen once. As concerns this clone: The antigen is not known.

This rearrangement joins TRBV7-6 to TRBJ2-3; possible D gene TRBD2, 5 bases. The specimen comprised PBMCs, sampled in a trial of ipilimumab plus nivolumab as post-transplant consolidation. This receptor was taken from a male donor with diffuse large B-cell lymphoma. The CDR3 nucleotides read TGTGCCAGCAGCTTCTCCCCGGCGGGTACGCAGTATTTT. It specifies CASSFSPAGTQYF. Together with reference TRBV7-6 and TRBJ2-3, the CDR3 gives the full variable domain: GAGVSQSPRYKVTKRGQDVALRCDPISGHVSLYWYRQALGQGPEFLTYFNYEAQQDKSGLPNDRFSAERPEGSISTLTIQRTEQRDSAMYRCASSFSPAGTQYFGPGTRLTVL.